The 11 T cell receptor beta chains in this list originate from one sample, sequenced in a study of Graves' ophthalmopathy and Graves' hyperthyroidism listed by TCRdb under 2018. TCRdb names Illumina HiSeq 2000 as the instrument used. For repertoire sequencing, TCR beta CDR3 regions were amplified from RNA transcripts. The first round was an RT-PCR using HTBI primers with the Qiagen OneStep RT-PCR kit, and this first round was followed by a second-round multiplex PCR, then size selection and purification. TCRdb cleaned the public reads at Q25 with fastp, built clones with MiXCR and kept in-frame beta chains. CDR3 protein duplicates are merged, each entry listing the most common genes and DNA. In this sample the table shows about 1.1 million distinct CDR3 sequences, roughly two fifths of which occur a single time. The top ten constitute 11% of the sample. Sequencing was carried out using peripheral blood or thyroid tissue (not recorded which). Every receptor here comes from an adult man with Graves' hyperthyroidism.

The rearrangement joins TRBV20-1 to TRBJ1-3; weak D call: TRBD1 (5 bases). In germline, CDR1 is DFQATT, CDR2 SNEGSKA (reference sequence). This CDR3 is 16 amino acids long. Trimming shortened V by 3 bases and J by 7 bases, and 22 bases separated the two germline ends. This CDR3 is CSASAGDLFYGNTIYF. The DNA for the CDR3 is TGCAGTGCTAGCGCGGGGGACCTGTTCTATGGCAACACCATATATTTT.

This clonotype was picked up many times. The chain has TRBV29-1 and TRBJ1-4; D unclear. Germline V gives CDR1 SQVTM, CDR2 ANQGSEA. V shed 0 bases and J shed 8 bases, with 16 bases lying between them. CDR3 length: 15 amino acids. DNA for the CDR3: TGCAGCGTTGAAGATCCGCGGGGTGGGCGCGAAAAACTGTTTTTT. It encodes CSVEDPRGGREKLFF.

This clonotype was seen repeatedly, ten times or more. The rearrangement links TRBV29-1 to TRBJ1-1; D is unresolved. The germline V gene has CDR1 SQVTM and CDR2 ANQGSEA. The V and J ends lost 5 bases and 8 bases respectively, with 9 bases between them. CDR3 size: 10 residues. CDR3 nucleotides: TGCAGCGTTTTCGGGAGGGAAGCTTTCTTT. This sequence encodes CSVFGREAFF.

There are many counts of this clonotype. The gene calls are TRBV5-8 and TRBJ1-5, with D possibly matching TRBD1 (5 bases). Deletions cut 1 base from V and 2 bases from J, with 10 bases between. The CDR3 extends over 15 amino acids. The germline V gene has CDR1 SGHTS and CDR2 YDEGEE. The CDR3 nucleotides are TGTGCCAGCAGCTTGATCGGGGACGGCAATCAGCCCCAGCATTTT. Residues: CASSLIGDGNQPQHF. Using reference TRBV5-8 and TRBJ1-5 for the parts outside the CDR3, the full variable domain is EAGVTQSPTHLIKTRGQQATLRCSPISGHTSVYWYQQALGLGLQFLLWYDEGEERNRGNFPPRFSGRQFPNYSSELNVNALELEDSALYLCASSLIGDGNQPQHFGDGTRLSIL.

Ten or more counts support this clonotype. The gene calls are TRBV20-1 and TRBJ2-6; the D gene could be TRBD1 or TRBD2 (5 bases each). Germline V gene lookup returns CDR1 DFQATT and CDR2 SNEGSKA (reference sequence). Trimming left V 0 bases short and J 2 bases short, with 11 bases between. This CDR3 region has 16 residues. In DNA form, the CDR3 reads TGCAGTGCTAGAGATCGAAGGGGAGCTGGGGCCAACGTCCTGACTTTC. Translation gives CSARDRRGAGANVLTF.

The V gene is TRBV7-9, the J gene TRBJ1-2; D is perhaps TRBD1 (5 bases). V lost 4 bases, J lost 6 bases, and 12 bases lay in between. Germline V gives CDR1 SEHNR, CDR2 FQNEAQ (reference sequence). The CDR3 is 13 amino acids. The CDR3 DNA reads TGTGCCAGCAGCTCAGCGTTGACAGATGGCTACACCTTC. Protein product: CASSSALTDGYTF.

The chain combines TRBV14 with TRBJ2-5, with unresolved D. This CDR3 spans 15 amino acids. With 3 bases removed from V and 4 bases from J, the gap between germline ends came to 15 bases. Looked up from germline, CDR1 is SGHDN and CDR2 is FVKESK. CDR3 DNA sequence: TGTGCCAGCAGCCAGCTAGTCTCCACCCGAGAGACCCAGTACTTC. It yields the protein CASSQLVSTRETQYF.

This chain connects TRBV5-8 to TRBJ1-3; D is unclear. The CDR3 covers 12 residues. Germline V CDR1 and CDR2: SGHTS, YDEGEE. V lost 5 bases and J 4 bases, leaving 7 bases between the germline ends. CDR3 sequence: CASREDGNTIYF. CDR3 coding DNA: TGTGCCAGCAGAGAGGACGGAAACACCATATATTTT. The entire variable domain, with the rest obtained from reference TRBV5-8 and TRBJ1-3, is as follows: EAGVTQSPTHLIKTRGQQATLRCSPISGHTSVYWYQQALGLGLQFLLWYDEGEERNRGNFPPRFSGRQFPNYSSELNVNALELEDSALYLCASREDGNTIYFGEGSWLTVV.

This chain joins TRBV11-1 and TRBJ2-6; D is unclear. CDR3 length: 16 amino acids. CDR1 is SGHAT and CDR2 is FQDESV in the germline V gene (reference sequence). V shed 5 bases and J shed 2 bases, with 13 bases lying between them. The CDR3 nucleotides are TGTGCCAGCAGCGTGGACGGCGTCGCTGGGGCCAACGTCCTGACTTTC. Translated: CASSVDGVAGANVLTF. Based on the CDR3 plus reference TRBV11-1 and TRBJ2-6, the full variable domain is EAEVAQSPRYKITEKSQAVAFWCDPISGHATLYWYRQILGQGPELLVQFQDESVVDDSQLPKDRFSAERLKGVDSTLKIQPAELGDSAMYLCASSVDGVAGANVLTFGAGSRLTVL.

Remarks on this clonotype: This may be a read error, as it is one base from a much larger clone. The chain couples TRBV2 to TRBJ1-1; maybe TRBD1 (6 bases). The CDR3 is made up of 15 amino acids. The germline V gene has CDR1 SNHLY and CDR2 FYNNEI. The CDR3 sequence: CASRISFQGPTKAFF. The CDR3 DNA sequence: TGTGCCAGCAGAATAAGCTTTCAGGGGCCCACTAAAGCTTTCTTT.

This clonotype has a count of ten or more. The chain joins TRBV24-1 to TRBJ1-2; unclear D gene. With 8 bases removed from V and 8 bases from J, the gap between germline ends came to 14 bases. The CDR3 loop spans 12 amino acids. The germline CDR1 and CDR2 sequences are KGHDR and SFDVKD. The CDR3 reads CATMGLAEGYTF. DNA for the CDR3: TGTGCCACCATGGGTTTAGCGGAAGGCTACACCTTC.